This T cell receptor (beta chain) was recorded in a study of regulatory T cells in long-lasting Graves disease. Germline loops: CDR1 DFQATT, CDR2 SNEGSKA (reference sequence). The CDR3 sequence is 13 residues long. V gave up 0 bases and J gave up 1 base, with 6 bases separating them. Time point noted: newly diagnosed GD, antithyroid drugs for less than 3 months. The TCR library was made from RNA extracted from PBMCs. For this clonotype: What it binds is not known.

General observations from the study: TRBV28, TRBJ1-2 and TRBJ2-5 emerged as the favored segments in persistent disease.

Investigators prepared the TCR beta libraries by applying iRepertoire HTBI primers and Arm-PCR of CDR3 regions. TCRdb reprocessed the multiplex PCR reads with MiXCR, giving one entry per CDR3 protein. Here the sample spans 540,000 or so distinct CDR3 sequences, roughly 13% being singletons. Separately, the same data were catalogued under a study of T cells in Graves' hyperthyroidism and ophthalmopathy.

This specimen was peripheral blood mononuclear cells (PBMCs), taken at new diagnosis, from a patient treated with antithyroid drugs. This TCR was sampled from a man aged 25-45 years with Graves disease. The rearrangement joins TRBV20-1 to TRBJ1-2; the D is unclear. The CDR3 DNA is TGCAGTGCTAGAGACGCCAATAACTATGGCTACACCTTC. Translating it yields CSARDANNYGYTF.